What follows are 3 T cell receptor beta chains derived from one specimen sequenced in a study of T cell responses to AZD1222 COVID-19 vaccine. Generated by immunoSEQ multiplex PCR, the TCRdb table keeps only in-frame clones and is missing some. The data contain about 190,000 clones, 92% of them seen just once; the ten biggest clones take up roughly 1.4%. The sequences come from peripheral blood, collected on day 0 of AZD1222 vaccination. These TCRs come from an adult in good health.

The rearrangement links TRBV7-2 to TRBJ1-2; D not resolved. Trimming took off 7 bases at V and 5 bases at J, with 26 bases between the two ends. This CDR3 is built from 17 residues. CDR1 is SGHTA and CDR2 is FQGNSA in the germline V gene. The DNA for the CDR3 is TGTGCCAGCACCTCCTCTGGTAGACGTCTAAGCGAGTATGGCTACACCTTC. This codes for CASTSSGRRLSEYGYTF. The variable domain in full, completed from reference TRBV7-2 and TRBJ1-2, reads GAGVSQSPSNKVTEKGKDVELRCDPISGHTALYWYRQSLGQGLEFLIYFQGNSAPDKSGLPSDRFSAERTGGSVSTLTIQRTQQEDSAVYLCASTSSGRRLSEYGYTFGSGTRLTVV.

The chain carries TRBV12-3 or TRBV12-4 and TRBJ2-2, with D possibly being TRBD2 (5 bases). The CDR3 has 13 amino acids. V lost 5 bases, J lost 7 bases, and 11 bases lay in between. The CDR3 loop is CASSPTAGGELFF. In DNA form, the CDR3 reads TGTGCCAGCAGTCCGACGGCGGGCGGGGAGCTGTTTTTT.

The V call is TRBV29-1, the J call TRBJ2-7; D unresolved. Looked up from germline, CDR1 is SQVTM and CDR2 is ANQGSEA. V shed 5 bases and J shed 7 bases, with 15 bases lying between them. The CDR3 has 12 amino acids. Here the CDR3 DNA reads TGCAGCGTTCGTTCGGGCGCTGGGGAGCAGTACTTC. Protein product: CSVRSGAGEQYF.